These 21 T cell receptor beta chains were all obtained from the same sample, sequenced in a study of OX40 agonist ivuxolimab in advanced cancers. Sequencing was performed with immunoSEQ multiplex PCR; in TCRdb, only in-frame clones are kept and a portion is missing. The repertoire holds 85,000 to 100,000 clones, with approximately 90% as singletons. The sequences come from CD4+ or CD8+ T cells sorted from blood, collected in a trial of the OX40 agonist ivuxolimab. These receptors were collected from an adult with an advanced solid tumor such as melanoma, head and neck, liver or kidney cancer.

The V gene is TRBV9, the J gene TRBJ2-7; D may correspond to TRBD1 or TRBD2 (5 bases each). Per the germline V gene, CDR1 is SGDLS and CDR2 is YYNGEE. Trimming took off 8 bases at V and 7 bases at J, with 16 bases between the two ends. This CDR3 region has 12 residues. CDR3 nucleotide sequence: TGTGCCAGTAGGGGACGGGCAGAGGAGCAGTACTTC. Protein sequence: CASRGRAEEQYF.

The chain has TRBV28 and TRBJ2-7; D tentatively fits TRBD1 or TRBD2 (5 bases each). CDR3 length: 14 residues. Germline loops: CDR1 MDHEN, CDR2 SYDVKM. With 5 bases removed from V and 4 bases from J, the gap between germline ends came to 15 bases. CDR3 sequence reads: CASSTSGAKYEQYF. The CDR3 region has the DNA TGTGCCAGCAGTACCTCCGGGGCGAAATACGAGCAGTACTTC.

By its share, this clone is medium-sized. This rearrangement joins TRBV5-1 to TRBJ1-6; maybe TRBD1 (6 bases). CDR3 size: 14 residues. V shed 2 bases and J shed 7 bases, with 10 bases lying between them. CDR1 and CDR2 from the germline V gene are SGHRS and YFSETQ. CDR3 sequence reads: CASSLQGHNSPLHF. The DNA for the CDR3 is TGCGCCAGCAGCTTACAGGGTCACAATTCACCCCTCCACTTT. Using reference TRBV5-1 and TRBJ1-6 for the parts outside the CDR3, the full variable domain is KAGVTQTPRYLIKTRGQQVTLSCSPISGHRSVSWYQQTPGQGLQFLFEYFSETQRNKGNFPGRFSGRQFSNSRSEMNVSTLELGDSALYLCASSLQGHNSPLHFGNGTRLTVT.

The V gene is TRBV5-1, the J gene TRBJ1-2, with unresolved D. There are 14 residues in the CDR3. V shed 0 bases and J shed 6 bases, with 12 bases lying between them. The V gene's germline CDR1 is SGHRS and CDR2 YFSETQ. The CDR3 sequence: CASSLGYSADGYTF. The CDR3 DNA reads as TGCGCCAGCAGCTTGGGCTACAGCGCGGATGGCTACACCTTC.

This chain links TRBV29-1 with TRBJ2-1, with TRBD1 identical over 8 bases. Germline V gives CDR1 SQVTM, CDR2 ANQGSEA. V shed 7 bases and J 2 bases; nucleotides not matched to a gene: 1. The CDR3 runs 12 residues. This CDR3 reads CSGDRTYNEQFF. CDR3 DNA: TGCAGCGGGGACAGGACCTACAATGAGCAGTTCTTC.

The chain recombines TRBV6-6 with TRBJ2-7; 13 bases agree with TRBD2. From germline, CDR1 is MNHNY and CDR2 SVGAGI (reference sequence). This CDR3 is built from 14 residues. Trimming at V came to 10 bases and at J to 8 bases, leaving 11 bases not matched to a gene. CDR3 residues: CATLGGLAGDQQYF. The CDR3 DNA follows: TGTGCCACCCTGGGCGGACTAGCGGGGGATCAGCAGTACTTC.

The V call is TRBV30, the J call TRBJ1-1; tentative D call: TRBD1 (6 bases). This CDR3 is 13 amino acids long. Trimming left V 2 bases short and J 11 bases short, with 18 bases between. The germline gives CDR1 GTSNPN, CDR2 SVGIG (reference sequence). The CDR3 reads CAWSSSGGLGAFF. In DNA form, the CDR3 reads TGTGCCTGGAGTAGTTCCGGGGGGCTAGGGGCTTTCTTT.

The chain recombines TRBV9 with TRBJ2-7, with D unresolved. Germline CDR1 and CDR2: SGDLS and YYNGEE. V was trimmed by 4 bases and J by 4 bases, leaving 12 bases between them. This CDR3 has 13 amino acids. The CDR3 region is CASSTRPNYEQYF. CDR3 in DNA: TGTGCCAGCAGCACTCGTCCGAATTACGAGCAGTACTTC.

The CDR3 DNA reads as TGTGCCAGCGGTGGACAGGCAATCTACAATGAGCAGTTCTTC. Protein: CASGGQAIYNEQFF. The chain uses TRBV25-1 and TRBJ2-1; 7 bases align to TRBD1. The germline V gene has CDR1 MGHDK and CDR2 SYGVNS. The CDR3 totals 14 residues. V lost 8 bases, J lost 3 bases, and 7 bases stayed unmatched.

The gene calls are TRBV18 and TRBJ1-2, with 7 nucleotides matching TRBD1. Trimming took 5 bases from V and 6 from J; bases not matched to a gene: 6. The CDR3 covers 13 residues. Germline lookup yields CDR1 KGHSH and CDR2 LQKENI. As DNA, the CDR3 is TGTGCCAGCTCAAAGACAGGGAAGGATGGCTACACCTTC. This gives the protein CASSKTGKDGYTF. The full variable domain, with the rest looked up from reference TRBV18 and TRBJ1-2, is NAGVMQNPRHLVRRRGQEARLRCSPMKGHSHVYWYRQLPEEGLKFMVYLQKENIIDESGMPKERFSAEFPKEGPSILRIQQVVRGDSAAYFCASSKTGKDGYTFGSGTRLTVV.

CDR3 nucleotide sequence: TGCGCCAGCAGCCTCTGGGGGGACACAGATACGCAGTATTTT. Translating gives CASSLWGDTDTQYF. The chain is built from TRBV5-1 and TRBJ2-3; possible D gene TRBD2, 6 bases. V lost 4 bases and J 2 bases, leaving 11 bases between the germline ends. Germline CDR1 SGHRS, CDR2 YFSETQ. This CDR3 spans 14 amino acids. Filled out from reference TRBV5-1 and TRBJ2-3, the complete variable domain reads KAGVTQTPRYLIKTRGQQVTLSCSPISGHRSVSWYQQTPGQGLQFLFEYFSETQRNKGNFPGRFSGRQFSNSRSEMNVSTLELGDSALYLCASSLWGDTDTQYFGPGTRLTVL.

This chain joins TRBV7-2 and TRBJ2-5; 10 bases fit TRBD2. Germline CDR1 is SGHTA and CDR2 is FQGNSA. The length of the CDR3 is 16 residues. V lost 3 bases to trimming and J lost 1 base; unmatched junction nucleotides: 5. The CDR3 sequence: CASSLGGLAVQETQYF. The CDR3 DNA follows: TGTGCCAGCAGCTTGGGCGGACTAGCGGTCCAAGAGACCCAGTACTTC.

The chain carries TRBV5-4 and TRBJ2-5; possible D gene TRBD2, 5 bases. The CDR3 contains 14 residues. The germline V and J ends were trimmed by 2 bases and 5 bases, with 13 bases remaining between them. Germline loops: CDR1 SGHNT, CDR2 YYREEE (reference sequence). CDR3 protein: CASSFDYSEETQYF. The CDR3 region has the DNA TGTGCCAGCAGCTTCGACTACTCGGAGGAGACCCAGTACTTC.

The CDR3 is CTPGQGYGYTF. CDR3 sequence (DNA): TGCACGCCGGGACAGGGCTATGGCTACACCTTC. V gene TRBV20-1 combines with J gene TRBJ1-2, with 9 bases that match TRBD1. Germline V CDR1 and CDR2: DFQATT, SNEGSKA (reference sequence). This CDR3 spans 11 amino acids.

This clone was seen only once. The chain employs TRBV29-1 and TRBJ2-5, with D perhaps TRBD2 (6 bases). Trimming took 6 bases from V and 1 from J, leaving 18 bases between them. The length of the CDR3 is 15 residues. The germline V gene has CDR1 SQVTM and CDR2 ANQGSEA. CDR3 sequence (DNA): TGCAGCGTCAAAATAAACCTAGCGAGCCAAGAGACCCAGTACTTC. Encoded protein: CSVKINLASQETQYF.

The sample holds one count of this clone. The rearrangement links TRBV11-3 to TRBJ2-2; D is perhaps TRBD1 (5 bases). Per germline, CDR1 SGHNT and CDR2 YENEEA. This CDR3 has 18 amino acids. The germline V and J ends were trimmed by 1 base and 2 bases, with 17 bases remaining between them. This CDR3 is CASSLVVWGRGNTGELFF. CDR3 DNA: TGTGCCAGCAGCTTAGTAGTTTGGGGAAGGGGAAACACCGGGGAGCTGTTTTTT.

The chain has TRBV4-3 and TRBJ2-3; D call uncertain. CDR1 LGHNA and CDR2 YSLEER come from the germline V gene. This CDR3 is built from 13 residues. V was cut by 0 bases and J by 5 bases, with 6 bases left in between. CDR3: CASSQDYGDTQYF. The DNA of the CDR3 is TGCGCCAGCAGCCAAGACTATGGAGATACGCAGTATTTT.

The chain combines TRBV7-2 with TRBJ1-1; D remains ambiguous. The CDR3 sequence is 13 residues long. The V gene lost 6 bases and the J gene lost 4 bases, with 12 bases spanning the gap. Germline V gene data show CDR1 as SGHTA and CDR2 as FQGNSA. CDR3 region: CASRRVAGTEAFF. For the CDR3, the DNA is TGTGCCAGCAGGCGCGTAGCGGGCACTGAAGCTTTCTTT.

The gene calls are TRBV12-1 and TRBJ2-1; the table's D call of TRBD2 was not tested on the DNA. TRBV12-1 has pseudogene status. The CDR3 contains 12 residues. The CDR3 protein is CASSLRVEEQFF. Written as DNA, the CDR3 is TGTGCCAGCAGCTTACGGGTCGAGGAGCAGTTCTTC.

The CDR3 nucleotides are TGTGCCAGCGCCGAGCCCGGGACAGGGCGTTATTCACCCCTCCACTTT. Translated: CASAEPGTGRYSPLHF. The chain is built from TRBV27 and TRBJ1-6; TRBD1 agrees at 9 bases. Germline CDR1 reads MNHEY; CDR2 reads SMNVEV (reference sequence). This CDR3 has 16 residues. Unmatched junction bases numbered 13, after V lost 8 bases and J lost 8 bases.

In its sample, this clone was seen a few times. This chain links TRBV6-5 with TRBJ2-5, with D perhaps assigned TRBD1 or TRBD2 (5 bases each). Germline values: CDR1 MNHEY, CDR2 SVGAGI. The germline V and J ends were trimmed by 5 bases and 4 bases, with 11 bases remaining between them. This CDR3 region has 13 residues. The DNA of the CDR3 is TGTGCCAGCAGTGGGACCTCTGGAGAGACCCAGTACTTC. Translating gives CASSGTSGETQYF.